This note documents a single T cell receptor (beta chain) sequence. V gave up 3 bases and J gave up 8 bases, with 13 bases separating them. Germline CDR1 KGHSH, CDR2 LQKENI. The CDR3 runs to 13 residues. This entry comes from a study of blood T cell repertoires in COVID-19. The data were produced by immunoSEQ multiplex PCR, yet TCRdb's version contains in-frame clones alone and is incomplete. Here the sample spans tens of thousands of clones, about nine tenths being singletons. The sample was peripheral blood. The gene calls are TRBV18 and TRBJ1-1; D remains ambiguous. The receptor was isolated from a human donor in a cohort sampled during active COVID-19. CDR3 amino acids: CASSPSAISEAFF. CDR3 in DNA: TGTGCCAGCTCACCCTCTGCTATTTCAGAAGCTTTCTTT.